The entry below gives a single TCR beta chain sequence along with its context. As yet, its antigen is unknown. The sample comes from a study of T cell responses to AZD1222 COVID-19 vaccine. For the study at large: Second doses at about 4 or about 12 weeks were pooled. Study-wide points: Repertoire sampling happened only post peak T cell response. CD4 TCRs covered the whole spike, strongest at regions 160-218 and 743-854.

Libraries were prepared by immunoSEQ multiplex PCR; TCRdb keeps only in-frame clonotypes and omits some of them. This sample yields tens of thousands of clones, of which approximately 83% are seen a single time; around 15% belongs to the top ten. Sequenced here: peripheral blood, sampled on day 0 of AZD1222 vaccination. The sequence was collected from an adult in good health.

CDR3 sequence: CASMEGLGEVDTQYF. CDR3 DNA: TGCGCCAGCATGGAGGGCCTAGGGGAGGTAGATACGCAGTATTTT. This chain connects TRBV5-1 to TRBJ2-3; perhaps TRBD2 as D (6 bases). Germline CDR1 reads SGHRS; CDR2 reads YFSETQ. Deletions cut 6 bases from V and 5 bases from J, with 19 bases between. This CDR3 is built from 15 residues.